This passage covers 16 T cell receptor beta chains from one sample sequenced in a study of cytomegalovirus exposure and HLA in healthy donors. Primers: 60 Vbeta forward and 13 Jbeta reverse. Produced via immunoSEQ multiplex PCR; TCRdb's table is partial and in-frame only. The sample lists some 190,000 clones; roughly 83% were seen once. The specimen sequenced was PBMCs. The receptors originated from a boy aged 2 to 10 in good health and CMV-seronegative.

V usage is TRBV11-2 and J usage is TRBJ1-2; a weak D match, TRBD1 (5 bases). The germline V gene has CDR1 SGHAT and CDR2 FQNNGV. V was trimmed by 0 bases and J by 4 bases, leaving 15 bases between them. The CDR3 extends over 16 amino acids. This chain's CDR3 is CASSLDQAGLSYGYTF. In DNA form, the CDR3 reads TGTGCCAGCAGCTTAGATCAGGCGGGACTGAGCTATGGCTACACCTTC.

The chain employs TRBV25-1 and TRBJ2-2; D possibly corresponds to TRBD2 (7 bases). Germline CDR1 is MGHDK and CDR2 is SYGVNS. The CDR3 is made up of 14 amino acids. The germline V and J ends were trimmed by 6 bases and 7 bases, with 15 bases remaining between them. The CDR3 sequence: CASSLGGGDGELFF. Written as DNA, the CDR3 is TGTGCCAGCAGCCTAGGGGGGGGAGACGGGGAGCTGTTTTTT.

The CDR3: CASTSSSISEQYF. The CDR3 DNA is TGTGCCAGTACTTCCTCTAGCATCAGCGAGCAGTACTTC. This chain connects TRBV19 to TRBJ2-7; D is perhaps TRBD2 (5 bases). Germline V gives CDR1 LNHDA, CDR2 SQIVND (reference sequence). V was pared by 7 bases and J by 6 bases, with 16 bases between. The length of the CDR3 is 13 residues. Combining the CDR3 with reference TRBV19 and TRBJ2-7 gives the whole variable domain DGGITQSPKYLFRKEGQNVTLSCEQNLNHDAMYWYRQDPGQGLRLIYYSQIVNDFQKGDIAEGYSVSREKKESFPLTVTSAQKNPTAFYLCASTSSSISEQYFGPGTRLTVT.

V is TRBV6-5 and J is TRBJ2-2, with 9 positions matching TRBD1. From germline, CDR1 is MNHEY and CDR2 SVGAGI. CDR3 length: 15 residues. Unmatched junction bases numbered 5, after V lost 4 bases and J lost 5 bases. The CDR3 reads CASSFRTGDTGELFF. Here the CDR3 DNA reads TGTGCCAGCAGTTTCAGGACAGGGGATACCGGGGAGCTGTTTTTT.

The V and J genes are TRBV15 and TRBJ2-2; 11 bases agree with TRBD2. In germline, CDR1 is LNHNV, CDR2 YYDKDF (reference sequence). The V gene end was trimmed by 5 bases and the J gene end by 7 bases; junction bases not matched to a gene: 9. There are 16 residues in the CDR3. In nucleotides, the CDR3 is TGTGCCACCAGCGGAACTAGCGGGAGATGGATCGGGGAGCTGTTTTTT. Amino acid sequence: CATSGTSGRWIGELFF. Full variable domain (rest looked up from reference TRBV15 and TRBJ2-2): DAMVIQNPRYQVTQFGKPVTLSCSQTLNHNVMYWYQQKSSQAPKLLFHYYDKDFNNEADTPDNFQSRRPNTSFCFLDIRSPGLGDTAMYLCATSGTSGRWIGELFFGEGSRLTVL.

This rearrangement joins TRBV11-2 to TRBJ1-1, with 7 positions matching TRBD1. CDR3 length: 14 amino acids. The ends lost 5 bases at V and 5 bases at J; junction bases unmatched: 8. CDR1 and CDR2 from the germline V gene are SGHAT and FQNNGV. The CDR3 loop reads CASSPGGKETEAFF. DNA for the CDR3: TGTGCCAGCAGCCCAGGGGGGAAGGAGACTGAAGCTTTCTTT. The whole variable domain, filled in from reference TRBV11-2 and TRBJ1-1, reads EAGVAQSPRYKIIEKRQSVAFWCNPISGHATLYWYQQILGQGPKLLIQFQNNGVVDDSQLPKDRFSAERLKGVDSTLKIQPAKLEDSAVYLCASSPGGKETEAFFGQGTRLTVV.

The genes are TRBV5-1 and TRBJ1-2; the D gene is possibly TRBD1 (5 bases). V was pared by 4 bases and J by 3 bases, with 10 bases between. The germline gives CDR1 SGHRS, CDR2 YFSETQ. The CDR3 sequence is 13 residues long. Written as DNA, the CDR3 is TGCGCCAGCAGCAAACAGGCGGACTATGGCTACACCTTC. This codes for CASSKQADYGYTF.

This clone was found once. V is TRBV19 and J is TRBJ2-7; 7 bases match TRBD2. The CDR3 totals 13 residues. V shed 8 bases, J shed 2 bases, and the junction held 6 bases outside the gene matches. Germline loops: CDR1 LNHDA, CDR2 SQIVND (reference sequence). The CDR3: CASSLAAAYEQYF. As DNA, the CDR3 is TGTGCCAGTTCGCTAGCGGCTGCCTACGAGCAGTACTTC.

Comments on this clone: In the same sample, other DNA sequences code for this CDR3. The chain couples TRBV5-1 to TRBJ2-5; the D is unclear. Germline values: CDR1 SGHRS, CDR2 YFSETQ. Trimming removed 3 bases at V and 4 bases at J, with 4 bases between. The CDR3 loop spans 11 amino acids. The CDR3 sequence is CASSSGETQYF. CDR3 in DNA: TGCGCCAGCAGCTCGGGAGAGACCCAGTACTTC.

The V and J genes are TRBV27 and TRBJ2-2, with 8 positions matching TRBD2. The V gene end was trimmed by 3 bases and the J gene end by 7 bases; junction bases not matched to a gene: 13. The CDR3 sequence is 17 residues long. The V gene's germline CDR1 is MNHEY and CDR2 SMNVEV (reference sequence). Here the CDR3 reads CASSFLGIAGRVGELFF. The CDR3 nucleotides are TGTGCCAGCAGTTTCCTGGGAATAGCGGGACGGGTCGGGGAGCTGTTTTTT.

This chain joins TRBV4-3 and TRBJ2-1, with 11 bases identical to TRBD2. V was clipped by 0 bases and J by 5 bases; unmatched bases: 6. The CDR3 consists of 17 residues. Germline V lookup: CDR1 LGHNA, CDR2 YSLEER. CDR3 sequence reads: CASSQDILAGGNNEQFF. In DNA form, the CDR3 reads TGCGCCAGCAGCCAAGATATCCTAGCGGGGGGAAACAATGAGCAGTTCTTC.

This chain joins TRBV19 and TRBJ1-5; possibly TRBD1 for D (5 bases). The CDR3 length is 16 residues. Germline V lookup: CDR1 LNHDA, CDR2 SQIVND (reference sequence). V shed 4 bases and J shed 2 bases, with 15 bases lying between them. CDR3 DNA sequence: TGTGCCAGTAGTACCTACTCGGGACTCGGCAATCAGCCCCAGCATTTT. Its translation is CASSTYSGLGNQPQHF.

This clone was seen a handful of times. The genes are TRBV10-2 and TRBJ1-6, with 8 bases aligning to TRBD1. Germline trimming cut 1 base from V and 7 bases from J; bases unmatched to any gene: 9. Germline CDR1 and CDR2: WSHSY and SAAADI. This CDR3 is built from 17 residues. The CDR3 spells CASSEFAPRDRNSPLHF. CDR3 DNA sequence: TGCGCCAGCAGTGAGTTCGCCCCCCGGGACAGGAATTCACCCCTCCACTTT.

The chain couples TRBV12-5 to TRBJ1-2; D is undetermined. Trimming stripped 0 bases from V and 3 bases from J, with 14 bases between. The CDR3 contains 16 residues. Germline V CDR1 and CDR2: LGHNT, FRNRAP. CDR3 sequence (DNA): TGTGCTAGTGGTTTGGTCCTTCTTGGGGAGGACTATGGCTACACCTTC. This translates into CASGLVLLGEDYGYTF.

The J gene is TRBJ1-1, the V gene TRBV7-8; D ambiguous. Germline V lookup: CDR1 SGHVS, CDR2 FQNEAQ. The V and J ends lost 5 bases and 8 bases respectively, with 12 bases between them. The CDR3 has 12 amino acids. The DNA of the CDR3 is TGTGCCAGCAGCCTTCCCCCTGAGGAAGCTTTCTTT. It specifies CASSLPPEEAFF.

The chain has TRBV9 and TRBJ1-2; the match to TRBD1 covers 10 bases. The CDR3 covers 13 residues. Germline V gives CDR1 SGDLS, CDR2 YYNGEE. V dropped 8 bases and J dropped 4; count of bases not matched to a gene: 5. CDR3 protein: CASGRTGGYGYTF. CDR3 DNA sequence: TGTGCCAGTGGGAGGACAGGGGGCTATGGCTACACCTTC.